The 25 T cell receptor beta chains below come from one sample, sequenced in a study of OX40 agonist ivuxolimab in advanced cancers. This table comes from immunoSEQ multiplex PCR, and its TCRdb copy is limited to in-frame clones, with some not included. The sample lists about 58,000 clones, about 86% occurring once. The sequenced sample was CD4+ or CD8+ T cells sorted from blood, obtained in a trial of the OX40 agonist ivuxolimab. The receptors originated from an adult with an advanced solid tumor such as melanoma, head and neck, liver or kidney cancer.

The chain uses TRBV27 and TRBJ2-7; unclear D gene. Per germline, CDR1 MNHEY and CDR2 SMNVEV (reference sequence). Trimming removed 2 bases at V and 0 bases at J, with 8 bases between. The CDR3 is 14 residues long. The chain's CDR3 is CASSLVGSSYEQYF. The CDR3, as DNA: TGTGCCAGCAGTTTAGTCGGATCCTCCTACGAGCAGTACTTC.

The J gene is TRBJ2-7, the V gene TRBV18, with no clear D. V was shortened by 6 bases and J by 3 bases, with 12 bases between the two germline ends. CDR1 is KGHSH, CDR2 LQKENI, per germline. This CDR3 is built from 13 residues. CDR3 sequence (DNA): TGTGCCAGCTCGCCCAGTCCATTCTACGAGCAGTACTTC. This encodes CASSPSPFYEQYF.

Turning to this clone: In the same sample, other DNA sequences code for this CDR3. The V call is TRBV29-1, the J call TRBJ1-1, with 7 nucleotides matching TRBD1. The CDR3 has 12 amino acids. Germline V lookup: CDR1 SQVTM, CDR2 ANQGSEA. Trimming took 5 bases from V and 2 from J; bases not matched to a gene: 2. The CDR3 sequence is CSVWDRNTEAFF. CDR3 coding DNA: TGCAGCGTTTGGGACAGAAACACTGAAGCTTTCTTT.

This clone was recorded once. CDR3 amino acids: CASRGGQWNTEAFF. CDR3 nucleotides: TGTGCCAGCAGGGGGGGACAGTGGAACACTGAAGCTTTCTTT. This chain connects TRBV2 to TRBJ1-1; 7 nucleotides match TRBD1. The V gene's germline CDR1 is SNHLY and CDR2 FYNNEI. The CDR3 loop spans 14 amino acids. V dropped 6 bases and J dropped 1; count of bases not matched to a gene: 5. Full variable domain (rest looked up from reference TRBV2 and TRBJ1-1): EPEVTQTPSHQVTQMGQEVILRCVPISNHLYFYWYRQILGQKVEFLVSFYNNEISEKSEIFDDQFSVERPDGSNFTLKIRSTKLEDSAMYFCASRGGQWNTEAFFGQGTRLTVV.

This chain's CDR3 is CASSSGPDRGYAGNTIYF. In nucleotides, the CDR3 is TGTGCCAGCAGCTCCGGGCCGGACAGGGGGTACGCTGGAAACACCATATATTTT. This sequence joins TRBV5-6 and TRBJ1-3, with 10 bases fitting TRBD1. The CDR3 covers 18 residues. Looked up from germline, CDR1 is SGHDT and CDR2 is YYEEEE. V gave up 3 bases and J gave up 2 bases; unmatched junction bases: 11.

The rearrangement joins TRBV27 to TRBJ2-1, with 10 nucleotides matching TRBD2. The CDR3 loop spans 15 amino acids. Trimming removed 8 bases from V and 1 base from J; junction bases left unmatched: 5. Germline CDR1 MNHEY, CDR2 SMNVEV (reference sequence). CDR3 sequence: CASRSGGGSYNEQFF. The CDR3 coding sequence is TGTGCCAGCCGGAGCGGGGGGGGATCCTACAATGAGCAGTTCTTC.

The chain links TRBV18 to TRBJ1-5, with 7 bases aligning to TRBD1. J gave up 3 bases and V 3 bases, and 2 bases lay outside the gene matches. The CDR3 length is 14 residues. Germline CDR1 reads KGHSH; CDR2 reads LQKENI. CDR3 sequence: CASSPQGVNQPQHF. CDR3 coding DNA: TGTGCCAGCTCACCCCAGGGGGTCAATCAGCCCCAGCATTTT.

The chain carries TRBV7-8 and TRBJ1-6, with a weak D call TRBD1 (6 bases). This CDR3 contains 13 residues. V lost 3 bases and J lost 10, with 10 bases in between. Germline CDR1 reads SGHVS; CDR2 reads FQNEAQ. The DNA for the CDR3 is TGTGCCAGCAGCTTGGACAGCTACTCACCCCTCCACTTT. This gives the protein CASSLDSYSPLHF.

This clone was recorded a few times. This CDR3 is also generated by other DNA sequences in the sample. The chain recombines TRBV11-3 with TRBJ2-6, with D uncertain. The germline V gene encodes CDR1 SGHNT and CDR2 YENEEA. Deletions cut 1 base from V and 1 base from J, with 5 bases between. This CDR3 is built from 15 residues. CDR3 nucleotide sequence: TGTGCCAGCAGCTTAGGAGGTTCTGGGGCCAACGTCCTGACTTTC. Translated: CASSLGGSGANVLTF.

This clone was seen a few times. This chain joins TRBV30 and TRBJ2-3; TRBD2 is a possible D gene (5 bases). The CDR3 length is 14 residues. Germline CDR1 and CDR2: GTSNPN and SVGIG (reference sequence). Trimming shortened V by 3 bases and J by 5 bases, and 15 bases separated the two germline ends. CDR3 residues: CAWRAGPVGDTQYF. The CDR3 DNA reads as TGTGCCTGGAGGGCGGGCCCAGTGGGAGATACGCAGTATTTT.

This chain connects TRBV7-2 to TRBJ2-1; TRBD2 aligns across 7 bases. Losses at the gene ends were 5 bases for V and 1 base for J; bases not matched to a gene: 11. Germline-derived CDR1 and CDR2 are SGHTA and FQGNSA. The CDR3 runs to 17 residues. The CDR3 is CASSAPSGGGSYNEQFF. The CDR3 coding sequence is TGTGCCAGCAGCGCTCCTTCCGGCGGGGGTTCCTACAATGAGCAGTTCTTC.

The chain links TRBV4-1 to TRBJ1-6; possible D gene TRBD1, 6 bases. Germline values: CDR1 MGHRA, CDR2 YSYEKL. V was cut by 0 bases and J by 2 bases, with 8 bases left in between. The CDR3 covers 16 residues. The CDR3 DNA is TGCGCCAGCAGCCAAGAGGACAGTCCCTATAATTCACCCCTCCACTTT. This sequence encodes CASSQEDSPYNSPLHF.

This clone was seen only once. The chain joins TRBV27 to TRBJ2-2; tentatively, D is TRBD1 or TRBD2 (5 bases each). V was trimmed by 0 bases and J by 3 bases, leaving 11 bases between them. CDR1 is MNHEY and CDR2 is SMNVEV in the germline V gene (reference sequence). There are 16 residues in the CDR3. The CDR3 DNA reads as TGTGCCAGCAGTTTATCTGGCAGAGGGGACACCGGGGAGCTGTTTTTT. Translating gives CASSLSGRGDTGELFF.

This clone was seen just once. Different DNA sequences within this sample yield the same CDR3. The V gene is TRBV7-9, the J gene TRBJ1-1; possibly TRBD1 for D (6 bases). Germline values: CDR1 SEHNR, CDR2 FQNEAQ (reference sequence). The length of the CDR3 is 13 residues. The germline V and J ends were trimmed by 3 bases and 1 base, with 6 bases remaining between them. CDR3 nucleotides: TGTGCCAGCAGCTTGGGACAGAACACTGAAGCTTTCTTT. Its protein product is CASSLGQNTEAFF.

In DNA, the CDR3 is TGTGCCAGTAGTATGGCCGGAAGGGTGGTCACTGAAGCTTTCTTT. Residues: CASSMAGRVVTEAFF. This chain links TRBV19 with TRBJ1-1; D call uncertain. The V end lost 3 bases, the J end lost 4 bases, and 15 bases lay between the germline ends. CDR1 is LNHDA and CDR2 is SQIVND in the germline V gene (reference sequence). This CDR3 region has 15 residues. Variable domain in full (rest from reference TRBV19 and TRBJ1-1): DGGITQSPKYLFRKEGQNVTLSCEQNLNHDAMYWYRQDPGQGLRLIYYSQIVNDFQKGDIAEGYSVSREKKESFPLTVTSAQKNPTAFYLCASSMAGRVVTEAFFGQGTRLTVV.

V is TRBV27 and J is TRBJ1-2; the D is unclear. The V end lost 3 bases, the J end lost 8 bases, and 10 bases lay between the germline ends. The germline gives CDR1 MNHEY, CDR2 SMNVEV (reference sequence). The CDR3 loop spans 12 amino acids. CDR3 sequence reads: CASSLRGGGYTF. As DNA, the CDR3 is TGTGCCAGCAGTTTGAGAGGAGGAGGCTACACCTTC.

V usage is TRBV18 and J usage is TRBJ1-3, with 7 bases lining up with TRBD1. Germline loops: CDR1 KGHSH, CDR2 LQKENI. Trimming took 3 bases from V and 0 from J; bases not matched to a gene: 5. The CDR3 length is 16 residues. As DNA, the CDR3 is TGTGCCAGCTCACCGGGGACAGATCCCTCTGGAAACACCATATATTTT. Residues: CASSPGTDPSGNTIYF.

The CDR3 DNA follows: TGTGCCAGTAGGGACAGGGGAGCAGCTTTCTTT. It encodes CASRDRGAAFF. This chain connects TRBV19 to TRBJ1-1, with 9 bases matching TRBD1. There are 11 residues in the CDR3. The V gene end was trimmed by 6 bases and the J gene end by 10 bases; junction bases not matched to a gene: 3. Germline-derived CDR1 and CDR2 are LNHDA and SQIVND (reference sequence). The full variable domain, rest sourced from reference TRBV19 and TRBJ1-1, is DGGITQSPKYLFRKEGQNVTLSCEQNLNHDAMYWYRQDPGQGLRLIYYSQIVNDFQKGDIAEGYSVSREKKESFPLTVTSAQKNPTAFYLCASRDRGAAFFGQGTRLTVV.

V usage is TRBV5-1 and J usage is TRBJ2-7; D is unresolved. The V and J ends lost 1 base and 6 bases respectively, with 17 bases between them. Germline CDR1 is SGHRS and CDR2 is YFSETQ. This CDR3 is built from 15 residues. CDR3 DNA: TGCGCCAGCAGCTTGTGGGCTGAATCCCTATCCGAGCAGTACTTC. Protein sequence: CASSLWAESLSEQYF.

The J gene is TRBJ1-4, the V gene TRBV29-1, with a possible D match to TRBD1 (5 bases). Deletions cut 2 bases from V and 13 bases from J, with 11 bases between. This CDR3 has 11 amino acids. The germline CDR1 and CDR2 sequences are SQVTM and ANQGSEA. Written as DNA, the CDR3 is TGCAGCGTTGAACTGGGGGTGGGACTGTTTTTT. This encodes CSVELGVGLFF.

The chain carries TRBV13 and TRBJ1-1; no firm D call. V lost 4 bases and J 0 bases, leaving 9 bases between the germline ends. The CDR3 loop spans 14 amino acids. Germline V gene lookup returns CDR1 PRHDT and CDR2 FYEKMQ (reference sequence). CDR3 loop: CASSSRRLNTEAFF. The DNA for the CDR3 is TGTGCCAGCAGCTCTCGTCGTCTGAACACTGAAGCTTTCTTT.

The chain recombines TRBV5-4 with TRBJ2-7; 10 bases map to TRBD1. The length of the CDR3 is 14 residues. CDR1 and CDR2 from the germline V gene are SGHNT and YYREEE (reference sequence). V shed 2 bases and J 3 bases; nucleotides not matched to a gene: 2. As DNA, the CDR3 is TGTGCCAGCAGCTTCGGGACAGGGGTCTACGAGCAGTACTTC. This encodes CASSFGTGVYEQYF.

This clone came up once. The rearrangement joins TRBV5-5 to TRBJ1-1; no firm D call. With 1 base removed from V and 1 base from J, the gap between germline ends came to 8 bases. The germline V gene encodes CDR1 SGHKS and CDR2 YYEKEE (reference sequence). The CDR3 extends over 14 amino acids. The CDR3 loop reads CASSLRLPNTEAFF. In DNA form, the CDR3 reads TGTGCCAGCAGCTTGAGACTTCCGAACACTGAAGCTTTCTTT.

The chain combines TRBV5-1 with TRBJ1-3; D is undetermined. Trimming removed 4 bases from V and 4 bases from J, with 15 bases in between. The CDR3 has 15 amino acids. Germline V gene data show CDR1 as SGHRS and CDR2 as YFSETQ. The CDR3, as DNA: TGCGCCAGCAGCCGGGAGGCGGGTTCAGGAAACACCATATATTTT. Protein sequence: CASSREAGSGNTIYF. Using reference TRBV5-1 and TRBJ1-3 for the parts outside the CDR3, the full variable domain is KAGVTQTPRYLIKTRGQQVTLSCSPISGHRSVSWYQQTPGQGLQFLFEYFSETQRNKGNFPGRFSGRQFSNSRSEMNVSTLELGDSALYLCASSREAGSGNTIYFGEGSWLTVV.

The chain carries TRBV18 and TRBJ2-2, with TRBD1 as a possible D gene (6 bases). CDR3 length equals 16 residues. The V end was cut by 4 bases, the J end by 5 bases, with 17 bases between. Germline CDR1 KGHSH, CDR2 LQKENI. CDR3 nucleotides: TGTGCCAGCTCACGATCGGACAGTACGAGAACCGGGGAGCTGTTTTTT. This translates into CASSRSDSTRTGELFF.